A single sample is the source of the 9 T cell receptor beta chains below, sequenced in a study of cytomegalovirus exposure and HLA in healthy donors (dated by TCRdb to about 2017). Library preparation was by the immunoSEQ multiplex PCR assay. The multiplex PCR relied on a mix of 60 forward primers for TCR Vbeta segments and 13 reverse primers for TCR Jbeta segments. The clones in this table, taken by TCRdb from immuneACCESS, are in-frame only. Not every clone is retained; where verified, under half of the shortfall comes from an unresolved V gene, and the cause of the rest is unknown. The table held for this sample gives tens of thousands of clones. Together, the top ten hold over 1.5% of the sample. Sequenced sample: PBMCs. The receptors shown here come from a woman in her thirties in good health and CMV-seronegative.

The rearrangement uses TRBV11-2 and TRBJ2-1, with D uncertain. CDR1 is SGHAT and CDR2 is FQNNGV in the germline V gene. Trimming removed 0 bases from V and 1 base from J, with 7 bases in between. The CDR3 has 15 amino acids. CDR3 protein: CASSLDLASYNEQFF. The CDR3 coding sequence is TGTGCCAGCAGCTTAGATCTGGCTTCCTACAATGAGCAGTTCTTC.

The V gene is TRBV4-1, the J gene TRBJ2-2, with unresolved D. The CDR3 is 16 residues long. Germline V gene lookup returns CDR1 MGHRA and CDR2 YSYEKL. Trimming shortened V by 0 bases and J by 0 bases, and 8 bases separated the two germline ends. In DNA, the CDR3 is TGCGCCAGCAGCCAAGATGTGGCCGCGAACACCGGGGAGCTGTTTTTT. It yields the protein CASSQDVAANTGELFF.

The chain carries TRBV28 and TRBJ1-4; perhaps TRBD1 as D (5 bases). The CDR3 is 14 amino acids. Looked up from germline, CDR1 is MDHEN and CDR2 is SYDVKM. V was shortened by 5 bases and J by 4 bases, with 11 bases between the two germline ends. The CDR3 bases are TGTGCCAGCAGTCCCCAGGGAAGTAATGAAAAACTGTTTTTT. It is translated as CASSPQGSNEKLFF.

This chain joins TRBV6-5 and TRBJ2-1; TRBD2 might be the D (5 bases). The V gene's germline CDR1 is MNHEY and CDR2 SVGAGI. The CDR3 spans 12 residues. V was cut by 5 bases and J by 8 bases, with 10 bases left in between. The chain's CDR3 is CASSRQRDEQFF. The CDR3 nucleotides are TGTGCCAGCAGTCGCCAGAGGGATGAGCAGTTCTTC.

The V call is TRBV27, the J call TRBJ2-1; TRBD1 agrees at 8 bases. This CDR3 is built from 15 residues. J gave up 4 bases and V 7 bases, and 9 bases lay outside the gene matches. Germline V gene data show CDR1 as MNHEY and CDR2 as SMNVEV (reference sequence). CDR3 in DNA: TGTGCCAGCACCTTGGGGGGACAGGCTTACAATGAGCAGTTCTTC. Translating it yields CASTLGGQAYNEQFF.

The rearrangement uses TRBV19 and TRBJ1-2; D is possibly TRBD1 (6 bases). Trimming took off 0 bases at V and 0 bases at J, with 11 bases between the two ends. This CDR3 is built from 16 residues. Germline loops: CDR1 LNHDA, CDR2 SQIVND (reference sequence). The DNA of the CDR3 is TGTGCCAGTAGTATAGATGGGGGCCATCCTAACTATGGCTACACCTTC. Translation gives CASSIDGGHPNYGYTF. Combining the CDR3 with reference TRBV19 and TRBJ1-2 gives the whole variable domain DGGITQSPKYLFRKEGQNVTLSCEQNLNHDAMYWYRQDPGQGLRLIYYSQIVNDFQKGDIAEGYSVSREKKESFPLTVTSAQKNPTAFYLCASSIDGGHPNYGYTFGSGTRLTVV.

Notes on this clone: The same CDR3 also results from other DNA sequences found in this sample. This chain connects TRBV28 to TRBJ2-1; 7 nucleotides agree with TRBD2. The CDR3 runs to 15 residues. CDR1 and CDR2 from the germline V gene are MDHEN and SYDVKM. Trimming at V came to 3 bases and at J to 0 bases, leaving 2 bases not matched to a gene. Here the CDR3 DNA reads TGTGCCAGCAGTTTGGGCGGGAGCTCCTACAATGAGCAGTTCTTC. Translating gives CASSLGGSSYNEQFF.

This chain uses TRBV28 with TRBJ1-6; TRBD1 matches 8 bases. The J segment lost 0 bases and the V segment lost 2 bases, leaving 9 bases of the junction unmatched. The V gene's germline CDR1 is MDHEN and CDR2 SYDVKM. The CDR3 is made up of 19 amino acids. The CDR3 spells CASSLEPTGANSYNSPLHF. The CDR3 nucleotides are TGTGCCAGCAGTTTAGAGCCGACAGGGGCTAACTCCTATAATTCACCCCTCCACTTT. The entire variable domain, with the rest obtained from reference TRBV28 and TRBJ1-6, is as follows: DVKVTQSSRYLVKRTGEKVFLECVQDMDHENMFWYRQDPGLGLRLIYFSYDVKMKEKGDIPEGYSVSREKKERFSLILESASTNQTSMYLCASSLEPTGANSYNSPLHFGNGTRLTVT.

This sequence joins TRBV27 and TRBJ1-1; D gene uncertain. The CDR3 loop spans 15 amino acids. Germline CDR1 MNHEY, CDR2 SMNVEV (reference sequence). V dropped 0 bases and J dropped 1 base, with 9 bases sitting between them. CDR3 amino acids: CASSLSNSPNTEAFF. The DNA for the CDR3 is TGTGCCAGCAGTTTATCGAACAGCCCGAACACTGAAGCTTTCTTT.